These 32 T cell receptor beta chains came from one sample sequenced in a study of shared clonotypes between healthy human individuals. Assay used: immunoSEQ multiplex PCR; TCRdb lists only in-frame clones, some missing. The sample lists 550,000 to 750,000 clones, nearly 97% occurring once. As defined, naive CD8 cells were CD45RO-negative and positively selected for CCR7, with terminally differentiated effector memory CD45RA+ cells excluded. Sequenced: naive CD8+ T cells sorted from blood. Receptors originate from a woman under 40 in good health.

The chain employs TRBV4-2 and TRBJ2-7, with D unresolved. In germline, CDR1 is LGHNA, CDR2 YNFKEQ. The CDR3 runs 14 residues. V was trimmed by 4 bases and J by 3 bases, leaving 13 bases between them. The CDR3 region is CASSPEHGGYEQYF. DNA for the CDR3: TGTGCCAGCAGCCCTGAACACGGCGGCTACGAGCAGTACTTC.

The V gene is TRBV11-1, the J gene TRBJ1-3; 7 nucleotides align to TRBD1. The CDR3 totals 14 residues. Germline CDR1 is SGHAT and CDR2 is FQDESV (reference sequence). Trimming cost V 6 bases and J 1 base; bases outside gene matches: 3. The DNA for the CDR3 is TGTGCCAGCAGATCGACAGGGTCTGGAAACACCATATATTTT. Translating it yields CASRSTGSGNTIYF.

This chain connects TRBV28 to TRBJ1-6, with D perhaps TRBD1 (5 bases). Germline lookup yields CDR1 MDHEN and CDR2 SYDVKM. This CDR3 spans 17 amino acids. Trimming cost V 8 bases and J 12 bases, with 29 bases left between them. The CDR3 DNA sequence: TGTGCCAGCCGTCCCCTGCCCGAAGGGGCACCGGAGGAACCCCTCCACTTT. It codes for CASRPLPEGAPEEPLHF.

CDR3 nucleotides: TGTGCCAGCAGTTTTATCCCCGACTCATACGAGCAGTACTTC. As protein: CASSFIPDSYEQYF. The chain couples TRBV28 to TRBJ2-7; D gene unclear. This CDR3 comprises 14 residues. Germline V lookup: CDR1 MDHEN, CDR2 SYDVKM. The ends were cut back, 3 bases at V and 4 bases at J, with 13 bases in the middle.

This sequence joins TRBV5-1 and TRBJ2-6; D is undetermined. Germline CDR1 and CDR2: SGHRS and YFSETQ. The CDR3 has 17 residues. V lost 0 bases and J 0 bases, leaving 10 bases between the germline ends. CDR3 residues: CASSLGEALSGANVLTF. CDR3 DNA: TGCGCCAGCAGCTTGGGAGAGGCTCTCTCTGGGGCCAACGTCCTGACTTTC.

As DNA, the CDR3 is TGTGCCAGCAGTTTAGAATACCCTAGCGGGAGGTATTACACAGATACGCAGTATTTT. It is translated as CASSLEYPSGRYYTDTQYF. This sequence joins TRBV27 and TRBJ2-3; TRBD2 aligns across 11 bases. The CDR3 has 19 residues. Germline-derived CDR1 and CDR2 are MNHEY and SMNVEV (reference sequence). With 2 bases clipped from V and 2 bases from J, the junction kept 12 bases outside the gene matches.

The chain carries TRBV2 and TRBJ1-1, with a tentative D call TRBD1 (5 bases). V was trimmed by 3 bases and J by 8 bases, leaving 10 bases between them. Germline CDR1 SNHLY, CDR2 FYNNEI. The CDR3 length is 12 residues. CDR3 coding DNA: TGTGCCAGCAGTGAGGTCAGGGCCGAAGCTTTCTTT. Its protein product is CASSEVRAEAFF.

The CDR3 protein is CASSTGQGGTEAFF. CDR3 nucleotides: TGTGCCAGCAGCACCGGACAGGGAGGCACTGAAGCTTTCTTT. The rearrangement joins TRBV9 to TRBJ1-1, with TRBD1 matching 8 bases. The CDR3 contains 14 residues. Losses at the gene ends were 4 bases for V and 4 bases for J; bases not matched to a gene: 6. Looked up from germline, CDR1 is SGDLS and CDR2 is YYNGEE.

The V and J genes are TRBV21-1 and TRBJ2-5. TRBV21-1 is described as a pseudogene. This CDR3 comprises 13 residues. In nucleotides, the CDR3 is TGTGCCAGCAGCAACGGTAGCAGGGAGACCCAGTACTTC. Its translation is CASSNGSRETQYF.

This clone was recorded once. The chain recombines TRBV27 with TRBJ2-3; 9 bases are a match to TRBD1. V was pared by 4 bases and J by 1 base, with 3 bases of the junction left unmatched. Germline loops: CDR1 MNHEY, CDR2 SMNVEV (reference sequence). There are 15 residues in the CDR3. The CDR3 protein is CASSSRTGGTDTQYF. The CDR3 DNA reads TGTGCCAGCAGTTCTCGGACAGGGGGCACAGATACGCAGTATTTT.

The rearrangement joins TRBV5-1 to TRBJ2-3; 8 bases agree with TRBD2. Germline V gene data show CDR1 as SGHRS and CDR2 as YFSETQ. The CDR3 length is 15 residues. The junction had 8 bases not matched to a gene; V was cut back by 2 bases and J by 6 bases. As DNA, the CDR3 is TGCGCCAGCAGCTTAGCTACTAGCGGCATGGATACGCAGTATTTT. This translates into CASSLATSGMDTQYF.

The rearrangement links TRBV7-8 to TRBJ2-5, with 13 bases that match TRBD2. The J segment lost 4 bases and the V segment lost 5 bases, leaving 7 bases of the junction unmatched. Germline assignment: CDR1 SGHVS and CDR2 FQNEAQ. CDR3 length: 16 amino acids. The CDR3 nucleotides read TGTGCCAGCAGCCGGGGACTAGCGGGAATACGAGAGACCCAGTACTTC. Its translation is CASSRGLAGIRETQYF.

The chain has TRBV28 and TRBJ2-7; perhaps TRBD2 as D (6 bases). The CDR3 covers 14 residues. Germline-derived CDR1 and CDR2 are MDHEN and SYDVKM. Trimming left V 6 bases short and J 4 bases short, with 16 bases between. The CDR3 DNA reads TGTGCCAGCAGATGGGGGGAGGAAGGGTACGAGCAGTACTTC. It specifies CASRWGEEGYEQYF.

CDR3 nucleotides: TGTGCCAGCAGCCACGAGACCGTCGAGCAGTACTTC. Its protein product is CASSHETVEQYF. The gene calls are TRBV7-9 and TRBJ2-7; no definite D call. V gave up 5 bases and J gave up 6 bases, with 11 bases separating them. The CDR3 extends over 12 amino acids. CDR1 is SEHNR and CDR2 is FQNEAQ in the germline V gene (reference sequence).

CDR3: CASSLAGGDTGELFF. CDR3 DNA: TGTGCCAGCAGTTTGGCGGGCGGTGACACCGGGGAGCTGTTTTTT. The chain couples TRBV27 to TRBJ2-2; D is perhaps TRBD2 (5 bases). The CDR3 loop spans 15 amino acids. Trimming stripped 3 bases from V and 3 bases from J, with 11 bases between. The germline V gene has CDR1 MNHEY and CDR2 SMNVEV (reference sequence).

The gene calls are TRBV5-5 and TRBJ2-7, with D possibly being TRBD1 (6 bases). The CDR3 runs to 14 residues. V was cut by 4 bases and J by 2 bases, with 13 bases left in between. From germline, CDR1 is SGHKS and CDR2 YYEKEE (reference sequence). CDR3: CASSSRGFTYEQYF. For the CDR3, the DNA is TGTGCCAGCAGCAGCAGGGGCTTTACCTACGAGCAGTACTTC. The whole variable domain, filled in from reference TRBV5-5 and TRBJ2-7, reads DAGVTQSPTHLIKTRGQQVTLRCSPISGHKSVSWYQQVLGQGPQFIFQYYEKEERGRGNFPDRFSARQFPNYSSELNVNALLLGDSALYLCASSSRGFTYEQYFGPGTRLTVT.

CDR3 coding DNA: TGCGCCAGCAGCTTGGCCACGGACTCCTACGAGCAGTACTTC. Its protein product is CASSLATDSYEQYF. J is TRBJ2-7 and V is TRBV5-1; the D is unclear. CDR1 is SGHRS, CDR2 YFSETQ, per germline. V lost 0 bases to trimming and J lost 0 bases, with 7 bases between them. This CDR3 is built from 14 residues.

Written as DNA, the CDR3 is TGTGCCAGCAGCAGGGGGGTTGATGAGCAGTTCTTC. As protein: CASSRGVDEQFF. The V call is TRBV5-4, the J call TRBJ2-1, with D perhaps matching TRBD1 or TRBD2 (6 bases each). From germline, CDR1 is SGHNT and CDR2 YYREEE (reference sequence). V gave up 4 bases and J gave up 8 bases, with 10 bases separating them. CDR3 size: 12 residues.

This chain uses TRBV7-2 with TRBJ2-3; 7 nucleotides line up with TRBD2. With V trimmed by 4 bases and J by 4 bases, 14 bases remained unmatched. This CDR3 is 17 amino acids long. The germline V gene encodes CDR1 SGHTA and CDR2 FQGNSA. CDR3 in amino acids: CASSSPDRGGKADTQYF. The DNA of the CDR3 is TGTGCCAGCAGCTCCCCTGACCGCGGGGGTAAAGCAGATACGCAGTATTTT.

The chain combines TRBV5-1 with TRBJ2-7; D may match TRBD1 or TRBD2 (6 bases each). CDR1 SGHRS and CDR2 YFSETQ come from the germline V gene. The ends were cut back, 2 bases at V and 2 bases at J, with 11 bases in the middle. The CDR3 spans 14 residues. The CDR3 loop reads CASSLWGAAYEQYF. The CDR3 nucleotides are TGCGCCAGCAGCTTATGGGGGGCAGCCTACGAGCAGTACTTC.

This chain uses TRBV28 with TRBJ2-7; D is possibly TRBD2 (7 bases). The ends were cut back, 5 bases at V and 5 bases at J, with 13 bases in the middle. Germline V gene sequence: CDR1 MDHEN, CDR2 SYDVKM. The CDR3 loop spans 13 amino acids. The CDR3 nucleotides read TGTGCCAGCAGTCTAACAGGGAGGGACGAGCAGTACTTC. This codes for CASSLTGRDEQYF.

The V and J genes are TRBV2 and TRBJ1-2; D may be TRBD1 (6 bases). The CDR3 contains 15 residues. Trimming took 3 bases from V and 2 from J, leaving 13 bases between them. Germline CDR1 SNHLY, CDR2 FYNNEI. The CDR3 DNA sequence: TGTGCCAGCAGTGACAACGGGGGGCAGAACTATGGCTACACCTTC. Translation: CASSDNGGQNYGYTF.

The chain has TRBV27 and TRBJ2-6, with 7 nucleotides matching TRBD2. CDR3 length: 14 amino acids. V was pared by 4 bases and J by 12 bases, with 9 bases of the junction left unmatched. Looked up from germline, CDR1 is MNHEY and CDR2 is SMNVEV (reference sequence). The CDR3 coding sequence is TGTGCCAGCAGTTCTACGGGGACTATTCTCGTCCTGACTTTC. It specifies CASSSTGTILVLTF.

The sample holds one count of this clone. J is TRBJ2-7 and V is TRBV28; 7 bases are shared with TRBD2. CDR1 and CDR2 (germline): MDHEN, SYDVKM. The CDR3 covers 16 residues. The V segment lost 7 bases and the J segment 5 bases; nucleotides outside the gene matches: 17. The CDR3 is CASTDPGEGGKNEQYF. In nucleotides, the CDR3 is TGTGCCAGCACCGACCCCGGGGAGGGAGGGAAAAACGAGCAGTACTTC.

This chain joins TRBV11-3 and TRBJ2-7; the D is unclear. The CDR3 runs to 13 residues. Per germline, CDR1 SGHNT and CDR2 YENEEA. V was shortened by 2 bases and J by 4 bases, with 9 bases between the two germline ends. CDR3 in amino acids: CASSLNPDYEQYF. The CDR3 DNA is TGTGCCAGCAGCTTAAACCCCGATTACGAGCAGTACTTC.

The CDR3 is CASSLDLQGADTQYF. The DNA for the CDR3 is TGTGCCAGCAGCTTAGACTTGCAGGGCGCAGATACGCAGTATTTT. The chain couples TRBV7-6 to TRBJ2-3; D is possibly TRBD1 (5 bases). Trimming pared 1 base from V and 4 bases from J, leaving 12 bases between. Germline assignment: CDR1 SGHVS and CDR2 FNYEAQ. The CDR3 is 15 amino acids.

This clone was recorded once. In DNA form, the CDR3 reads TGTGCCAGTACCGCTTTTGATCCTGGAAACACCATATATTTT. Protein product: CASTAFDPGNTIYF. This chain connects TRBV19 to TRBJ1-3; D is uncertain. Looked up from germline, CDR1 is LNHDA and CDR2 is SQIVND (reference sequence). Trimming removed 7 bases at V and 2 bases at J, with 12 bases between. CDR3 length equals 14 residues. The full variable domain, with the rest looked up from reference TRBV19 and TRBJ1-3, is DGGITQSPKYLFRKEGQNVTLSCEQNLNHDAMYWYRQDPGQGLRLIYYSQIVNDFQKGDIAEGYSVSREKKESFPLTVTSAQKNPTAFYLCASTAFDPGNTIYFGEGSWLTVV.

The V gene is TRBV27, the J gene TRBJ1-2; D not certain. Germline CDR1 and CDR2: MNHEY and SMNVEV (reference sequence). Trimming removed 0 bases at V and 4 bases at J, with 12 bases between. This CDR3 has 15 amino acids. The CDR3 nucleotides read TGTGCCAGCAGTTTATCCGCCCGGGCCGCCTATGGCTACACCTTC. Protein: CASSLSARAAYGYTF.

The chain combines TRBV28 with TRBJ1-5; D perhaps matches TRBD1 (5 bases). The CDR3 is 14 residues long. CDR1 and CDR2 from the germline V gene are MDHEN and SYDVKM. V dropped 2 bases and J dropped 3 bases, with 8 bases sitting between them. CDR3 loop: CASSLGGINQPQHF. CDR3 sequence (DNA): TGTGCCAGCAGTTTAGGGGGTATCAATCAGCCCCAGCATTTT.

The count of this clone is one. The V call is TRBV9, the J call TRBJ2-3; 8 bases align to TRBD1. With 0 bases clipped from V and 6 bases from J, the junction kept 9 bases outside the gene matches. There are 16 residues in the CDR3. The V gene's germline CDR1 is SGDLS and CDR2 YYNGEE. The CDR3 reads CASSVVDWQGADTQYF. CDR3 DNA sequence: TGTGCCAGCAGCGTAGTTGATTGGCAGGGGGCCGATACGCAGTATTTT.

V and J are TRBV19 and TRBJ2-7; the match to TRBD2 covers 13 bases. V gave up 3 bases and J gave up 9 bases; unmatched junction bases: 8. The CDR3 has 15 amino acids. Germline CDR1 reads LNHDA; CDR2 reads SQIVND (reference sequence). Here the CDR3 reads CASSMGLAGTGAQYF. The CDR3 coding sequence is TGTGCCAGTAGTATGGGACTAGCGGGGACGGGGGCGCAGTACTTC.

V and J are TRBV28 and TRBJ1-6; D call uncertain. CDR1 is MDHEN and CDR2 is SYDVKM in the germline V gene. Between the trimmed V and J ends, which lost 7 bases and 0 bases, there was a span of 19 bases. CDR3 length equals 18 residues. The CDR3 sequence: CASTGRAAISSYNSPLHF. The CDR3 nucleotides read TGTGCCAGCACCGGCCGAGCAGCAATAAGCTCCTATAATTCACCCCTCCACTTT.